Here is one TCR beta chain with its context. The antigen remains undetermined. At one end, the junction sequence differs from germline, possibly due to a read error. The sample comes from a study of CD8+CD57+ T cells in acquired aplastic anemia. The wider study: Each DNA sample taken from sorted CD4+ and CD8+ cells came to about 3 ug on average.

The use of genomic DNA as template underpinned the TCR beta VDJ and CDR3 profiling. TCRdb reprocessed the reads via MiXCR and lists one record per CDR3 protein. The sample carries 160,000 or so distinct CDR3 sequences, under 55% recorded once. Patients who underwent sequencing had shown CD8+CD57+ cell expansion by flow cytometry. Acquired aplastic anemia of severe grade affected all patients. This CDR3 comprises 12 residues. Findings of the study overall: Comparison of patients with controls identified almost 30 shared CD8+ CDR3 sequences.

The source of this sequence is a human donor with aplastic anemia. The chain carries TRBV12-3 or TRBV12-4 and TRBJ1-5; D not resolved. The sequenced sample was sorted CD4+, CD8+, or CD8+CD57+ T cells (not recorded which) from PBMCs. The CDR3 region has the DNA TGTGCCAGCAGTTTAACCCCGAAGGGCCTTTCTTTT. Translation gives CASSLTPKGLSF.